This T cell receptor beta chain was profiled in a study of blood T cell repertoires in COVID-19. In this sample, this clone turned up a few times. Sequencing used immunoSEQ multiplex PCR; TCRdb keeps in-frame clones, though not all of them. The sample holds approximately 140,000 clones, roughly 84% seen once. The sequencing sample was made of PBMCs or T cells enriched from blood (not recorded which). The TCR comes from a woman aged 45-60 years who had been exposed to COVID-19.

CDR3 residues: CAWRAQGSPQHF. The CDR3 region has the DNA TGTGCCTGGAGGGCACAGGGCTCACCCCAGCATTTT. The genes are TRBV30 and TRBJ1-5; weak D call: TRBD1 (6 bases). CDR3 length: 12 amino acids. Trimming stripped 3 bases from V and 10 bases from J, with 13 bases between. Germline V gene lookup returns CDR1 GTSNPN and CDR2 SVGIG (reference sequence).